These 7 T cell receptor beta chains came from one sample sequenced in a study of regulatory T cells in long-lasting Graves disease. According to the study, TCR beta libraries were built with iRepertoire HTBI primers and CDR3-region Arm-PCR. From the multiplex PCR reads, TCRdb called clonotypes with MiXCR, one entry per CDR3 protein. The data hold about 400,000 distinct CDR3 sequences, with roughly 15% observed a single time. The sample's time point: newly diagnosed GD, antithyroid drugs for less than 3 months. With RNA extracted from PBMCs as input, the TCR library was made. Material: peripheral blood mononuclear cells (PBMCs), obtained at new diagnosis, from a patient treated with antithyroid drugs. The receptors come from a female donor with Graves disease.

This clonotype occurred many times. The rearrangement links TRBV5-6 to TRBJ1-4; the match to TRBD1 covers 9 bases. V lost 1 base and J lost 7; bases outside the gene matches: 8. The CDR3 runs 16 residues. Germline values: CDR1 SGHDT, CDR2 YYEEEE. The CDR3, as DNA: TGTGCCAGCAGCTTGCACCCGGACAGGGGTGGTGAAAAACTGTTTTTT. This gives the protein CASSLHPDRGGEKLFF. Full variable domain (missing parts from reference TRBV5-6 and TRBJ1-4): DAGVTQSPTHLIKTRGQQVTLRCSPKSGHDTVSWYQQALGQGPQFIFQYYEEEERQRGNFPDRFSGHQFPNYSSELNVNALLLGDSALYLCASSLHPDRGGEKLFFGSGTQLSVL.

This clonotype was recorded at least ten times. The genes are TRBV12-5 and TRBJ1-4, with TRBD1 as a possible D gene (6 bases). CDR3 length: 14 amino acids. V gave up 4 bases and J gave up 1 base, with 7 bases separating them. Germline values: CDR1 LGHNT, CDR2 FRNRAP. CDR3 sequence reads: CASGSQGTNEKLFF. Written as DNA, the CDR3 is TGTGCTAGTGGTTCACAGGGAACTAATGAAAAACTGTTTTTT.

This clonotype was recorded a few times. The rearrangement joins TRBV7-3 to TRBJ2-6, with TRBD1 identical over 10 bases. The V and J ends lost 5 bases and 1 base, in that order; junction bases with no gene match: 5. Germline lookup yields CDR1 SGHTA and CDR2 FQGTGA. The CDR3 loop spans 17 amino acids. The CDR3 sequence is CASSRTGGGSGANVLTF. CDR3 DNA sequence: TGTGCCAGCAGCAGGACAGGGGGGGGTTCTGGGGCCAACGTCCTGACTTTC.

This clonotype was picked up many times. The CDR3 reads CASSQPPNTEAFF. CDR3 in DNA: TGTGCCAGCAGTCAGCCTCCGAACACTGAAGCTTTCTTT. The rearrangement links TRBV6-1 to TRBJ1-1; D uncertain. The germline gives CDR1 MNHNS, CDR2 SASEGT. Trimming removed 5 bases from V and 1 base from J, with 8 bases in between. The CDR3 has 13 residues.

This clonotype was recorded many times. The chain carries TRBV12-3 or TRBV12-4 and TRBJ2-2; D remains unclear. The CDR3 length is 14 residues. V was trimmed by 3 bases and J by 6 bases, leaving 11 bases between them. CDR3 in amino acids: CASSLPSEAGELFF. Written as DNA, the CDR3 is TGTGCCAGCAGTTTGCCTTCCGAGGCCGGGGAGCTGTTTTTT.

This clonotype occurred many times. The V and J genes are TRBV27 and TRBJ2-5, with TRBD2 matching over 9 bases. The CDR3 is made up of 14 amino acids. V dropped 6 bases and J dropped 5; count of bases not matched to a gene: 7. In germline, CDR1 is MNHEY, CDR2 SMNVEV (reference sequence). Written as DNA, the CDR3 is TGTGCCAGCAGGAGTAGCGGGAGTTGGGAGACCCAGTACTTC. This sequence encodes CASRSSGSWETQYF.

The table lists this clonotype with many counts. The V call is TRBV28, the J call TRBJ1-5; 7 positions match TRBD1. With V trimmed by 5 bases and J by 7 bases, 11 bases remained unmatched. Germline V lookup: CDR1 MDHEN, CDR2 SYDVKM. This CDR3 is built from 15 residues. CDR3 DNA sequence: TGTGCCAGCAGTCAATTTGTGACAGGGAACCAGCCCCAGCATTTT. Residues: CASSQFVTGNQPQHF.